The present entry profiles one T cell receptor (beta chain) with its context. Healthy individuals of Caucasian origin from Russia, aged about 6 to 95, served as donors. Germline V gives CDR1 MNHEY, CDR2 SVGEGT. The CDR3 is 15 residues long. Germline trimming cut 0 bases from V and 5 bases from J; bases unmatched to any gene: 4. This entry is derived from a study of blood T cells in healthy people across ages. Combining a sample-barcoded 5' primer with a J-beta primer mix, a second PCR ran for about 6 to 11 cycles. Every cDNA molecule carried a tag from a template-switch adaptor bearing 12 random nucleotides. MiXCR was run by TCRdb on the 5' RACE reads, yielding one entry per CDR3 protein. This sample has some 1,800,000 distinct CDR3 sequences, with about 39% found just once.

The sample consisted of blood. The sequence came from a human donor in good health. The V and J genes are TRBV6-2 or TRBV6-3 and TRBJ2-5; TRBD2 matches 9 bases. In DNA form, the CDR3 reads TGTGCCAGCAGTTACTCGACCCTAGCGGGGGAGACCCAGTACTTC. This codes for CASSYSTLAGETQYF.